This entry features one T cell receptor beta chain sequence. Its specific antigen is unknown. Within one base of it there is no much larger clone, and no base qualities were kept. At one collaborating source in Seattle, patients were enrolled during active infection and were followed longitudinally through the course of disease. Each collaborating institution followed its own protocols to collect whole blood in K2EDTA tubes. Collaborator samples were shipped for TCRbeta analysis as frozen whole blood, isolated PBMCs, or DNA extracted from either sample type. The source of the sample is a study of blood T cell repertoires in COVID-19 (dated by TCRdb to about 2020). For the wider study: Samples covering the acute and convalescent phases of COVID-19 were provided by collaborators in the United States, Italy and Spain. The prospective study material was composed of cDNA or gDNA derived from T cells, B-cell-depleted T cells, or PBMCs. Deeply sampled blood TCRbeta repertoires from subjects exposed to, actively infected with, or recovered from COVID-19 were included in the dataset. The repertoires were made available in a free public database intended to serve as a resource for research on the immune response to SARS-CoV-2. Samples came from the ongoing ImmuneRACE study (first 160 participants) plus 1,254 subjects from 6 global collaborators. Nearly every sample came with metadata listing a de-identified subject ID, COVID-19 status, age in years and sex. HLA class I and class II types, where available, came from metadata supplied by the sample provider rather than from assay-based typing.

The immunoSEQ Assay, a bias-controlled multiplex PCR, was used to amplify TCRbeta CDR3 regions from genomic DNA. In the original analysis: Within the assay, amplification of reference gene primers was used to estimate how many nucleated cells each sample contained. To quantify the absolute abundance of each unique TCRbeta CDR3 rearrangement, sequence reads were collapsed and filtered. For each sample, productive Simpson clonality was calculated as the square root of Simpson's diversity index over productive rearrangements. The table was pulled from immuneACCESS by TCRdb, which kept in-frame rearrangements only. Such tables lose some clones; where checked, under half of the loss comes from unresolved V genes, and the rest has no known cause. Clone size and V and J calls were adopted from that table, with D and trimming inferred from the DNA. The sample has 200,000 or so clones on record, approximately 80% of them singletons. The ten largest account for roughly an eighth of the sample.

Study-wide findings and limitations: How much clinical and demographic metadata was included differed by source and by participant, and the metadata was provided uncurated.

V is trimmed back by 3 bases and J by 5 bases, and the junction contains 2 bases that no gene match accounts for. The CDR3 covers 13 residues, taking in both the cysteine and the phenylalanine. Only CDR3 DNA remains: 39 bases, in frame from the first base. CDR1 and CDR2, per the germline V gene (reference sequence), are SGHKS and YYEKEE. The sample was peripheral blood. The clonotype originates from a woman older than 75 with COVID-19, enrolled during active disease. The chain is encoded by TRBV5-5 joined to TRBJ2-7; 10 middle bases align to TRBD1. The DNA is TGTGCCAGCAGCTACGACAGGGGGCACGAGCAGTACTTC. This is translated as CASSYDRGHEQYF.